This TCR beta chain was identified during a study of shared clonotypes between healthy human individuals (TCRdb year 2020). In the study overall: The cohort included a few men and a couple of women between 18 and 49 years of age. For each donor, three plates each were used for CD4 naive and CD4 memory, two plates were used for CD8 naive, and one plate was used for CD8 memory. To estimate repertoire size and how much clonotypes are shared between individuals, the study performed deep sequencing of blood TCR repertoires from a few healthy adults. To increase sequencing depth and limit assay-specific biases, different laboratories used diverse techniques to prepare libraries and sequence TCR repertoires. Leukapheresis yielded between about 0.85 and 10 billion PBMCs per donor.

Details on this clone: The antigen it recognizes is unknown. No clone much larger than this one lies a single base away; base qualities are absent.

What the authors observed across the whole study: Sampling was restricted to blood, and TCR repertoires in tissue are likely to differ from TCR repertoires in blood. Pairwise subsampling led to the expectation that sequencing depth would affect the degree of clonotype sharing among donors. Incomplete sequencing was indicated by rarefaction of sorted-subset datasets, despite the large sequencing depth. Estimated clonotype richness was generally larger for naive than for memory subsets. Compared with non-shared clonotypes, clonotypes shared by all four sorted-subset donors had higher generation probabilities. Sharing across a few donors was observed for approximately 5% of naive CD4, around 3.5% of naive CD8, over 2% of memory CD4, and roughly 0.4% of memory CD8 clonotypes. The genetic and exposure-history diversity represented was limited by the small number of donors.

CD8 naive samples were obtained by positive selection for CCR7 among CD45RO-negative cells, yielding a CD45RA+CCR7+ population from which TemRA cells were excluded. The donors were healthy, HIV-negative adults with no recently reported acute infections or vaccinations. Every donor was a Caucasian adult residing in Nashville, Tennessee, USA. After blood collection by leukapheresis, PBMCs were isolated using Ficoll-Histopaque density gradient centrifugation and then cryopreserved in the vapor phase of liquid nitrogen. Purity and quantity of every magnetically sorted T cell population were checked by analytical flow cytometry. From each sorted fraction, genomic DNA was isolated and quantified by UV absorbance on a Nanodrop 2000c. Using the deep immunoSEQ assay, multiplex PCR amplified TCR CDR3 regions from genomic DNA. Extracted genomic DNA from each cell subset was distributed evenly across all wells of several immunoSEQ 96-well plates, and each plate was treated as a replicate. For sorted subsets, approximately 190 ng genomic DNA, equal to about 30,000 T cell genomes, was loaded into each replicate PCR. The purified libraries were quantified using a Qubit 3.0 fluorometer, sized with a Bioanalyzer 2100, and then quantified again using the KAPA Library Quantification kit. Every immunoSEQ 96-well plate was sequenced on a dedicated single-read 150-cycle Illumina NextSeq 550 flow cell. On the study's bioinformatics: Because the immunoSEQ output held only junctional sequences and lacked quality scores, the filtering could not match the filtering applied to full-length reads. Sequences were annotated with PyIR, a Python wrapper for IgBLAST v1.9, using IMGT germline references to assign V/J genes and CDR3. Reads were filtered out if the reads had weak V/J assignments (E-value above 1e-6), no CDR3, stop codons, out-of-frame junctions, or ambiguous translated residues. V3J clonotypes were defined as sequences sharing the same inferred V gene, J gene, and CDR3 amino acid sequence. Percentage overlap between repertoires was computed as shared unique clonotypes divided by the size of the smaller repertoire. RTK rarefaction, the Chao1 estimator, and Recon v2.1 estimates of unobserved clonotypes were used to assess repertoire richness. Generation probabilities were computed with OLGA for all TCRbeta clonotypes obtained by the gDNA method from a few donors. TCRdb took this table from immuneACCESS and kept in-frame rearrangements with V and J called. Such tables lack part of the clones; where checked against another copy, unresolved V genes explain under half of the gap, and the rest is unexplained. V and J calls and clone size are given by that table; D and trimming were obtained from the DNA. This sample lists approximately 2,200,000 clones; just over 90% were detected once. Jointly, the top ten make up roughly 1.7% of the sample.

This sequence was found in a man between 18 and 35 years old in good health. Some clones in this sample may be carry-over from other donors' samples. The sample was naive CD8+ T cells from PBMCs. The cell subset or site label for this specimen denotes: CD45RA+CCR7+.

The CDR3 corresponds to CASSHMPGGTQYF. The sequenced DNA is TGTGCCAGCAGTCACATGCCGGGAGGGACCCAGTACTTC. The V and J segments used are TRBV28 and TRBJ2-5; 7 middle bases align to TRBD2. The junction shows trimming of 5 bases on V and 7 bases on J, and the gene matches do not reach 7 bases of it. The CDR3 sequence holds 13 residues, the cysteine and phenylalanine included. CDR3 DNA only is kept here, 39 bases in frame from base 1. The germline V gene supplies CDR1 MDHEN and CDR2 SYDVKM. Full variable domain (CDR3 extended with the reference TRBV28 and TRBJ2-5 proteins): DVKVTQSSRYLVKRTGEKVFLECVQDMDHENMFWYRQDPGLGLRLIYFSYDVKMKEKGDIPEGYSVSREKKERFSLILESASTNQTSMYLCASSHMPGGTQYFGPGTRLLVL.